This T cell receptor beta chain was recovered during a study of T cells in Graves' hyperthyroidism and ophthalmopathy. Study-wide background: Any treatment followed the collection of peripheral blood at initial diagnosis.

The CDR3 runs to 15 residues. The V end was cut by 0 bases, the J end by 7 bases, with 15 bases between. Germline V gene data show CDR1 as DFQATT and CDR2 as SNEGSKA (reference sequence). There are many counts of this clonotype. Amplification of TCR beta CDR3 regions was performed using RNA transcripts as template. RT-PCR in the first round (using the HTBI primer set) targeted the TCR CDR3. TCRdb passed the multiplex PCR reads through MiXCR, listing each CDR3 protein once. Here the sample spans roughly 400,000 distinct CDR3 sequences, around 15% being singletons. Sequenced input: blood. The TCR originated in a man in his forties or fifties with Graves' ophthalmopathy. The chain joins TRBV20-1 to TRBJ1-4; tentatively, D is TRBD1 (5 bases). In DNA form, the CDR3 reads TGCAGTGCTAGAGATCAGGGAGGGTTTGGTGAAAAACTGTTTTTT. It is translated as CSARDQGGFGEKLFF.